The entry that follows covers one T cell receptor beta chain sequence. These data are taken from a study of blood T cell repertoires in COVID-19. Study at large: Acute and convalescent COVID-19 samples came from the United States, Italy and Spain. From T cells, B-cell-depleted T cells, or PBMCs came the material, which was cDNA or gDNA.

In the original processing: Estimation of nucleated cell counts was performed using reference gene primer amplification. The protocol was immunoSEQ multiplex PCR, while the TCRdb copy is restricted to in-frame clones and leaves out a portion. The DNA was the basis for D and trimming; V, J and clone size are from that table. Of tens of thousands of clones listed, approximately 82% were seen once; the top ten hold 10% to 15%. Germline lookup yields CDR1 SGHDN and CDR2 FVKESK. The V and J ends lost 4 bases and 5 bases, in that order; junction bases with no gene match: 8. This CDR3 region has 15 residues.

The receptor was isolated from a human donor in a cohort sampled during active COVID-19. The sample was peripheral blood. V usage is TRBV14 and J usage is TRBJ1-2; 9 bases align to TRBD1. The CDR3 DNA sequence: TGTGCCAGCAGCCTTCTGGGACAGGGAACGTATGGCTACACCTTC. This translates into CASSLLGQGTYGYTF. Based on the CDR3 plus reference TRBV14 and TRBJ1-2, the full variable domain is EAGVTQFPSHSVIEKGQTVTLRCDPISGHDNLYWYRRVMGKEIKFLLHFVKESKQDESGMPNNRFLAERTGGTYSTLKVQPAELEDSGVYFCASSLLGQGTYGYTFGSGTRLTVV.